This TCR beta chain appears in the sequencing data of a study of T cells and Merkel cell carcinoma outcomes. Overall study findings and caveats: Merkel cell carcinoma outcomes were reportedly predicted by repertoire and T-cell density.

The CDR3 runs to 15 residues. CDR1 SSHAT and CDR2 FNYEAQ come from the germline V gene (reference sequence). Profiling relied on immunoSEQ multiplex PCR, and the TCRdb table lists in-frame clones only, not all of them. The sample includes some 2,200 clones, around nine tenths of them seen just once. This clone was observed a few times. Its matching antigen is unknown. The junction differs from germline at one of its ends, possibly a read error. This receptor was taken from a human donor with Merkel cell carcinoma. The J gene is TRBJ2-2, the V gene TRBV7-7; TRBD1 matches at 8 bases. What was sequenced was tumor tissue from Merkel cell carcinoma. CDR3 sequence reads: CASSQGAEFTGELFF. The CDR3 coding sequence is TGTGCTAGCAGCCAGGGGGCTGAATTCACCGGGGAGCTGTTTTTT.